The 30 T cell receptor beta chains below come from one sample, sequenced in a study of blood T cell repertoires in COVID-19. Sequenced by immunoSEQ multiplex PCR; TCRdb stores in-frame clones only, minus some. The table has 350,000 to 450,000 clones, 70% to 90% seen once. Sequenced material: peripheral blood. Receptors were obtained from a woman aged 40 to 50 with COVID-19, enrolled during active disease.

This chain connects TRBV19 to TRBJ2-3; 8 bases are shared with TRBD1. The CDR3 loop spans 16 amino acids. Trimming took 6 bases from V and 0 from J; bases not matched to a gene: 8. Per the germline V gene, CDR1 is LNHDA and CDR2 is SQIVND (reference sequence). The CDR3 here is CASRGRTGSSTDTQYF. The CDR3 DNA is TGTGCCAGTAGGGGACGGACAGGGTCTAGCACAGATACGCAGTATTTT.

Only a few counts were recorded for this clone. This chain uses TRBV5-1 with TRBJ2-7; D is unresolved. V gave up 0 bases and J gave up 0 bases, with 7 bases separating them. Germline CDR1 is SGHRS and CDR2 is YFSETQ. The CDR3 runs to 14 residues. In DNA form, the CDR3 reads TGCGCCAGCAGCTTGGGGCCCCCCTCCTACGAGCAGTACTTC. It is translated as CASSLGPPSYEQYF.

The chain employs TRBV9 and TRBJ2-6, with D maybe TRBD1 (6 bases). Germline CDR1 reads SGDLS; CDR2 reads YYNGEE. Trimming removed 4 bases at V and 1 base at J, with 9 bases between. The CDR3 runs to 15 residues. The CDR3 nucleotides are TGTGCCAGCAGCCTCCAGGGGTCTGGGGCCAACGTCCTGACTTTC. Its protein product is CASSLQGSGANVLTF.

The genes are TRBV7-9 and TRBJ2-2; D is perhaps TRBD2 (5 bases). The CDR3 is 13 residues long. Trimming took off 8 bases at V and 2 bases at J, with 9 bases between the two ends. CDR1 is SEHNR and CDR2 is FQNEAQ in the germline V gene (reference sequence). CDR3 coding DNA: TGTGCCAGCCGGACTCGAAACACCGGGGAGCTGTTTTTT. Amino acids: CASRTRNTGELFF.

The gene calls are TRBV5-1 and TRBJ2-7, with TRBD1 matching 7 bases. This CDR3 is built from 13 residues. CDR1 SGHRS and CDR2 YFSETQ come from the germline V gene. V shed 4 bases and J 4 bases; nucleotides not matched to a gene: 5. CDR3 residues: CASSRWTGYEQYF. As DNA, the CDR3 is TGCGCCAGCAGCAGATGGACAGGATACGAGCAGTACTTC.

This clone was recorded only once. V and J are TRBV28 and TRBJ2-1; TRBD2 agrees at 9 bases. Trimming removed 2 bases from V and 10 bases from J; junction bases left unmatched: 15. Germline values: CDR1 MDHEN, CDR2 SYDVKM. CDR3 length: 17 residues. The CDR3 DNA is TGTGCCAGCAGTTTAGTCAGGTCTAGCGGGGCACTCGGGGAGCAGTTCTTC. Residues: CASSLVRSSGALGEQFF.

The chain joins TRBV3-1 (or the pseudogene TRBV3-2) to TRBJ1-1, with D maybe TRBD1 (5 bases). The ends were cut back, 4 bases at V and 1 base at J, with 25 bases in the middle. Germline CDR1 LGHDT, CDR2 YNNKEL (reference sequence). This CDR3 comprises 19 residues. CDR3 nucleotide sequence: TGTGCCAGCAGCCCCCCCTTAGCAGGGTTACGGTTGGCGAACACTGAAGCTTTCTTT. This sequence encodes CASSPPLAGLRLANTEAFF.

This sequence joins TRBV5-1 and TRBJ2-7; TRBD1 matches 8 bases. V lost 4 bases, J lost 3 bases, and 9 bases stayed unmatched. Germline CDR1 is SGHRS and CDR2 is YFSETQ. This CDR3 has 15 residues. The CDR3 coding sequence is TGCGCCAGCAGCGCCGGACAGGGTCGGGTCTACGAGCAGTACTTC. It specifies CASSAGQGRVYEQYF.

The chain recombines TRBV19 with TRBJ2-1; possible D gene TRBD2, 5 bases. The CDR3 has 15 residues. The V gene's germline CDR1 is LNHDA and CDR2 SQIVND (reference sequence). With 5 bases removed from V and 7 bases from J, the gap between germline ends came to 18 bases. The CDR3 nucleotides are TGTGCCAGTAGTCCCTTGTCGGGGAACTTAAATGAGCAGTTCTTC. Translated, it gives CASSPLSGNLNEQFF.

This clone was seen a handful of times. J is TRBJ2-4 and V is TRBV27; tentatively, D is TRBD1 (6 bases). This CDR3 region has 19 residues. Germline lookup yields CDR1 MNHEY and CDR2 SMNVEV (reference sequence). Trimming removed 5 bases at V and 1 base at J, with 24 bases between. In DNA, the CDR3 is TGTGCCAGCAGTGTCTCGACAGGATGGGGCTCGGTGGCCAAAAACATTCAGTACTTC. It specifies CASSVSTGWGSVAKNIQYF.

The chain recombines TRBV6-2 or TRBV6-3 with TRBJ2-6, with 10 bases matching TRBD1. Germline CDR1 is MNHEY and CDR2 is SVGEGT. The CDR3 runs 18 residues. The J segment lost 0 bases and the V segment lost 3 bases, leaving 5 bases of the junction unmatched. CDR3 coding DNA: TGTGCCAGCAGTTATTCGACAGGGGGCTCCTCTGGGGCCAACGTCCTGACTTTC. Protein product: CASSYSTGGSSGANVLTF.

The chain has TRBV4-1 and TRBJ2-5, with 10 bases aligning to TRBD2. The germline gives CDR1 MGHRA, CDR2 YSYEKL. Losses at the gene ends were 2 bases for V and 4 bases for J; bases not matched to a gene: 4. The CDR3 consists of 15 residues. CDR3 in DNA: TGCGCCAGCAGCCAAACAATAGCGGGGGGAGAGACCCAGTACTTC. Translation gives CASSQTIAGGETQYF.

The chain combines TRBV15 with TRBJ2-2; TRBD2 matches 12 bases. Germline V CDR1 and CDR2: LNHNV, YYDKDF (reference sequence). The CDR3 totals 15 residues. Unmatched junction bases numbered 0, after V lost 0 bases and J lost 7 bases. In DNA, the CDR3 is TGTGCCACCAGCAGAGAGACTAGCGGGAGCGGGGAGCTGTTTTTT. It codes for CATSRETSGSGELFF.

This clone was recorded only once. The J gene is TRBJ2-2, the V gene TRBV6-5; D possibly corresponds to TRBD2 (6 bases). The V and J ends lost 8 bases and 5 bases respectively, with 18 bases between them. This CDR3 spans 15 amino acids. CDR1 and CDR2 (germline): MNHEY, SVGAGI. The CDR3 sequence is CASSYPGVGTGELFF. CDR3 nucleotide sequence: TGTGCCAGCTCCTACCCGGGGGTAGGAACCGGGGAGCTGTTTTTT.

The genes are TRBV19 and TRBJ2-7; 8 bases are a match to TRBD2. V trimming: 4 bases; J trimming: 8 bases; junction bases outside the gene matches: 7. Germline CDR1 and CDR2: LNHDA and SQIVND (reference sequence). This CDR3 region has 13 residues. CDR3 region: CASSTSGSVKQYF. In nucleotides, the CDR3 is TGTGCCAGTAGTACCAGCGGGAGTGTTAAGCAGTACTTC.

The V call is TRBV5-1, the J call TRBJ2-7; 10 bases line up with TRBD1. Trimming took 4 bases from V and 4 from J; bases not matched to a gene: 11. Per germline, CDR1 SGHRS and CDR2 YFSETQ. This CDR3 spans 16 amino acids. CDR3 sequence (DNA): TGCGCCAGCAGCCTTAGGACAGGGGGAGACTCGTACGAGCAGTACTTC. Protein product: CASSLRTGGDSYEQYF.

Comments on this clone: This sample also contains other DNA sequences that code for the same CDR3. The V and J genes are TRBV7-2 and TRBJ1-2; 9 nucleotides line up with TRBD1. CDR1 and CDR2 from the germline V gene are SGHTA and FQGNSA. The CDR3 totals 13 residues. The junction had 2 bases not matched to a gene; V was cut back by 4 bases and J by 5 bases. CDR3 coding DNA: TGTGCCAGCAGCTCGGGACAGGGTTATGGCTACACCTTC. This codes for CASSSGQGYGYTF. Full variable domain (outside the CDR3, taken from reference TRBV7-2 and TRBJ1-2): GAGVSQSPSNKVTEKGKDVELRCDPISGHTALYWYRQSLGQGLEFLIYFQGNSAPDKSGLPSDRFSAERTGGSVSTLTIQRTQQEDSAVYLCASSSGQGYGYTFGSGTRLTVV.

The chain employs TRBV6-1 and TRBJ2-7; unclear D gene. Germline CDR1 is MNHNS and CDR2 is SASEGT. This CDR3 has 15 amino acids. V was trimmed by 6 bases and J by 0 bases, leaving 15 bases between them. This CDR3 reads CASRSHRRNSYEQYF. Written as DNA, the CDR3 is TGTGCCAGCAGATCCCACCGCAGGAACTCCTACGAGCAGTACTTC.

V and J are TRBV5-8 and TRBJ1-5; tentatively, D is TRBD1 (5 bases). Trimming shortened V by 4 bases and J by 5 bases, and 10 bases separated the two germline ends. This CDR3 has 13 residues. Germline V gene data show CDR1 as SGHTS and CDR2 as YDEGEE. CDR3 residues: CASSHDSDQPQHF. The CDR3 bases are TGTGCCAGCAGCCACGACAGCGATCAGCCCCAGCATTTT. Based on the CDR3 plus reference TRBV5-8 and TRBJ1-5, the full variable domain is EAGVTQSPTHLIKTRGQQATLRCSPISGHTSVYWYQQALGLGLQFLLWYDEGEERNRGNFPPRFSGRQFPNYSSELNVNALELEDSALYLCASSHDSDQPQHFGDGTRLSIL.

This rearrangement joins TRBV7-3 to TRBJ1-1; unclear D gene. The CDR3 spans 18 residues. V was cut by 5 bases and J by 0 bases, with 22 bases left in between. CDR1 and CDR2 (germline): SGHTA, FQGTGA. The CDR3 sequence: CASSPLGQLARVNTEAFF. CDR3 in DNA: TGTGCCAGCAGCCCACTTGGGCAATTGGCGCGGGTGAACACTGAAGCTTTCTTT.

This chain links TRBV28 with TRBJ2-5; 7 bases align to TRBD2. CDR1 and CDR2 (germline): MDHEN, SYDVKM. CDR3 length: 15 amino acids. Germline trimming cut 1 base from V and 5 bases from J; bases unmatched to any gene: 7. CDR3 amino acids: CASSLSVGGRETQYF. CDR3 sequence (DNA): TGTGCCAGCAGTTTATCAGTGGGAGGGCGCGAGACCCAGTACTTC.

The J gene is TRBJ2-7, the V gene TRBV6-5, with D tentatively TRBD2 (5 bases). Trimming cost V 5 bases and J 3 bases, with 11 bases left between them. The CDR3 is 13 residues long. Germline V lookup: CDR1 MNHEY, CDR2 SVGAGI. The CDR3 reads CASSRPGFYEQYF. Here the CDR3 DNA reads TGTGCCAGCAGTCGTCCGGGGTTCTACGAGCAGTACTTC.

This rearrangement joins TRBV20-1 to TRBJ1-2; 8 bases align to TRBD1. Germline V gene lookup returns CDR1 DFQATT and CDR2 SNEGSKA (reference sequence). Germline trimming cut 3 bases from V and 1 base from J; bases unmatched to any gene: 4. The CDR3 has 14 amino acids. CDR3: CSASQGASNYGYTF. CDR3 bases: TGCAGTGCTAGTCAGGGGGCCAGTAACTATGGCTACACCTTC.

The CDR3 here is CASSRSGRTTEAFF. The CDR3 DNA is TGTGCCAGCAGCCGAAGCGGACGGACCACTGAAGCTTTCTTT. The chain has TRBV7-3 and TRBJ1-1; D is ambiguous. This CDR3 contains 14 residues. Trimming took 5 bases from V and 4 from J, leaving 14 bases between them. Germline loops: CDR1 SGHTA, CDR2 FQGTGA.

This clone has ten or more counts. In DNA form, the CDR3 reads TGTGCCAGCAGCTCGTCTCCTACCTACGAGCAGTACTTC. The encoded protein is CASSSSPTYEQYF. The genes are TRBV7-9 and TRBJ2-7; D is uncertain. Germline CDR1 is SEHNR and CDR2 is FQNEAQ (reference sequence). Trimming took 4 bases from V and 2 from J, leaving 9 bases between them. The CDR3 is 13 amino acids.

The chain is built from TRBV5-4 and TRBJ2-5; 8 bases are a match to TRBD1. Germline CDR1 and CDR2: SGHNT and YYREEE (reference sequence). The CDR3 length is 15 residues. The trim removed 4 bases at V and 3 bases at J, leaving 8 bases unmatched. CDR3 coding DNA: TGTGCCAGCAGCGATGGACAGGGATGGGAAGAGACCCAGTACTTC. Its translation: CASSDGQGWEETQYF.

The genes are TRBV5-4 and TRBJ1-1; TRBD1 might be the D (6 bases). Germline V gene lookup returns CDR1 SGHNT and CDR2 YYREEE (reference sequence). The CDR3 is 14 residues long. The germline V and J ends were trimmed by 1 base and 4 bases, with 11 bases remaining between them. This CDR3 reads CASSLKGGTTEAFF. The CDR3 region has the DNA TGTGCCAGCAGCTTGAAAGGGGGTACCACTGAAGCTTTCTTT.

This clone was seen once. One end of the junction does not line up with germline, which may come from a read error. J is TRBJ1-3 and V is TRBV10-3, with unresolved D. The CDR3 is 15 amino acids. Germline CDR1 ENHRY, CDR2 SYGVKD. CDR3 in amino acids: CATSGMALAGNTIYF. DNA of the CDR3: TGTGCCACCAGTGGTATGGCGCTAGCTGGAAACACCATATATTTT.

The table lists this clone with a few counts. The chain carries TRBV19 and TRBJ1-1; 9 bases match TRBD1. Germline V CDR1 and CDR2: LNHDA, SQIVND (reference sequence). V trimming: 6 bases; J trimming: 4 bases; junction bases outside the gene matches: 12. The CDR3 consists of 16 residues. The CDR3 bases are TGTGCCAGTAGACCAATGGGACAGGGCGGATCCACTGAAGCTTTCTTT. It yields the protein CASRPMGQGGSTEAFF.

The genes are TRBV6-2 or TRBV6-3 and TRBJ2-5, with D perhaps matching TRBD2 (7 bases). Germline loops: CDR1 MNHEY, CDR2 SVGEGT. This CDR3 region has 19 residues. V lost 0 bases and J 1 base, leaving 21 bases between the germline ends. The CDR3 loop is CASSYSMRGGLFRQETQYF. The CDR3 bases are TGTGCCAGCAGTTACTCGATGAGGGGGGGCCTGTTTCGCCAAGAGACCCAGTACTTC.